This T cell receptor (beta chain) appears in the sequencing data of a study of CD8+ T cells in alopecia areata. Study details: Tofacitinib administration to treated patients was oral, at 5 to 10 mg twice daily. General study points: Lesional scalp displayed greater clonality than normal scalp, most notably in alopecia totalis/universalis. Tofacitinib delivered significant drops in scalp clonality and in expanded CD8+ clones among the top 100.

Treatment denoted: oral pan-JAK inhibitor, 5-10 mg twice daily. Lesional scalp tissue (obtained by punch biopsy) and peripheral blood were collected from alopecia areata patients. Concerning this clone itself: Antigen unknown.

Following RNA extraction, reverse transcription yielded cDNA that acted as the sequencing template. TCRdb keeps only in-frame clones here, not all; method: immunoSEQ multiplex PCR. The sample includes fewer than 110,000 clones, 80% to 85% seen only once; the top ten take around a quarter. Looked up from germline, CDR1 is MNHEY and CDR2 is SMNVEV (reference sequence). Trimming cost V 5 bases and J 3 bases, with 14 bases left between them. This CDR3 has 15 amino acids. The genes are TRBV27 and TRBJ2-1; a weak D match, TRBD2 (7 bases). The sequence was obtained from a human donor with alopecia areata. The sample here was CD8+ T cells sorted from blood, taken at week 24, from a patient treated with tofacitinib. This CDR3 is CASSLGGAFYNEQFF. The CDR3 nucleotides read TGTGCCAGCAGTCTAGGGGGGGCTTTCTACAATGAGCAGTTCTTC.